This passage covers 3 T cell receptor beta chains from one sample sequenced in a study of blood T cell repertoires in COVID-19 (dated by TCRdb to about 2020). The library was generated by the immunoSEQ multiplex PCR assay. Drawn from immuneACCESS, this table holds only the in-frame rearrangements with V and J called that TCRdb kept. Clones are partly lost; checked studies trace under half to an unresolved V gene and leave the rest unexplained. The sample table contains some 7,700 clones; only one count was recorded for around 90% of them. The top ten clonotypes cover around 10% of the sample. Material for sequencing was peripheral blood. The receptors originated from a human donor in a cohort sampled during active COVID-19.

The chain links TRBV28 to TRBJ1-2; D gene uncertain. Deletions cut 2 bases from V and 6 bases from J, with 10 bases between. The CDR3 covers 13 residues. The germline gives CDR1 MDHEN, CDR2 SYDVKM. CDR3 coding DNA: TGTGCCAGCAGTTTAATGGCAGGCAATGGCTACACCTTC. Protein product: CASSLMAGNGYTF.

This chain links TRBV19 with TRBJ2-2; 7 positions agree with TRBD2. Germline CDR1 is LNHDA and CDR2 is SQIVND (reference sequence). The CDR3 loop spans 11 amino acids. The V gene end was trimmed by 5 bases and the J gene end by 15 bases; junction bases not matched to a gene: 6. The CDR3 loop reads CASSSTSRLFF. In DNA, the CDR3 is TGTGCCAGTAGTTCGACTAGCAGGTTGTTTTTT.

V gene TRBV7-8 combines with J gene TRBJ2-7; 8 nucleotides line up with TRBD2. Germline values: CDR1 SGHVS, CDR2 FQNEAQ. This CDR3 region has 15 residues. V was clipped by 2 bases and J by 2 bases; unmatched bases: 5. The CDR3 DNA sequence: TGTGCCAGCAGCTTATTAACGGGAGGGACCTACGAGCAGTACTTC. Protein: CASSLLTGGTYEQYF.